These 22 T cell receptor beta chains originate from one sample sequenced in a study of blood T cell repertoires in COVID-19. Measured with immunoSEQ multiplex PCR; TCRdb has only the in-frame clones, and not every one. The sample lists about 390,000 clones, more than 75% seen once, with about 9.4% in the top ten. Sequencing was done on a sample of PBMCs or T cells enriched from blood (not recorded which). The origin of the receptors is a woman aged 50 to 65 who had recovered from COVID-19.

The chain's CDR3 is CASSQDPGPNTEAFF. The DNA of the CDR3 is TGCGCCAGCAGCCAAGATCCAGGGCCGAACACTGAAGCTTTCTTT. This chain links TRBV4-1 with TRBJ1-1; D is possibly TRBD1 (5 bases). The CDR3 contains 15 residues. CDR1 and CDR2 from the germline V gene are MGHRA and YSYEKL. The ends were cut back, 0 bases at V and 1 base at J, with 9 bases in the middle.

The chain links TRBV11-1 to TRBJ2-1, with D perhaps TRBD2 (6 bases). V was shortened by 2 bases and J by 6 bases, with 14 bases between the two germline ends. This CDR3 comprises 15 residues. CDR1 is SGHAT, CDR2 FQDESV, per germline (reference sequence). This CDR3 reads CASSLMAGHVNEQFF. The CDR3 DNA reads TGTGCCAGCAGCTTAATGGCGGGGCATGTCAATGAGCAGTTCTTC.

The V and J genes are TRBV6-5 and TRBJ1-1; TRBD1 might be the D (5 bases). Trimming removed 4 bases from V and 3 bases from J, with 18 bases in between. The germline CDR1 and CDR2 sequences are MNHEY and SVGAGI. The CDR3 is 16 amino acids. CDR3 amino acids: CASSSGRVAAYTEAFF. The CDR3 DNA follows: TGTGCCAGCAGTTCCGGCAGGGTGGCGGCGTACACTGAAGCTTTCTTT.

The chain employs TRBV5-5 and TRBJ2-3; D may be TRBD2 (7 bases). CDR1 and CDR2 (germline): SGHKS, YYEKEE (reference sequence). The CDR3 is 17 amino acids. V lost 4 bases and J 3 bases, leaving 21 bases between the germline ends. CDR3 sequence (DNA): TGTGCCAGCAGCCCCCTGTGGGAAGGGGGGGAAACAGATACGCAGTATTTT. This codes for CASSPLWEGGETDTQYF.

The gene calls are TRBV27 and TRBJ1-5, with no clear D. V gave up 3 bases and J gave up 3 bases, with 3 bases separating them. The CDR3 length is 12 residues. CDR1 is MNHEY, CDR2 SMNVEV, per germline (reference sequence). In DNA, the CDR3 is TGTGCCAGCAGTTTCCTCAATCAGCCCCAGCATTTT. Protein: CASSFLNQPQHF.

This clone showed up just a few times. The gene calls are TRBV5-8 and TRBJ2-2; no definite D call. V lost 4 bases to trimming and J lost 7 bases, with 11 bases between them. The CDR3 loop spans 13 amino acids. Germline V gene sequence: CDR1 SGHTS, CDR2 YDEGEE. The CDR3 DNA reads TGTGCCAGCAGCCTCTACAGAAACGGGGAGCTGTTTTTT. Residues: CASSLYRNGELFF.

This rearrangement joins TRBV9 to TRBJ2-3, with 10 positions matching TRBD2. CDR3 length: 16 amino acids. Germline-derived CDR1 and CDR2 are SGDLS and YYNGEE. Trimming removed 2 bases from V and 6 bases from J; junction bases left unmatched: 9. CDR3 sequence reads: CASSVTAGGPVDTQYF. The CDR3 nucleotides are TGTGCCAGCAGCGTCACAGCGGGGGGGCCGGTGGATACGCAGTATTTT. Using reference TRBV9 and TRBJ2-3 for the parts outside the CDR3, the full variable domain is DSGVTQTPKHLITATGQRVTLRCSPRSGDLSVYWYQQSLDQGLQFLIQYYNGEERAKGNILERFSAQQFPDLHSELNLSSLELGDSALYFCASSVTAGGPVDTQYFGPGTRLTVL.

The chain is built from TRBV30 and TRBJ1-6; D gene ambiguous. With 8 bases removed from V and 9 bases from J, the gap between germline ends came to 17 bases. Germline V gene sequence: CDR1 GTSNPN, CDR2 SVGIG (reference sequence). The length of the CDR3 is 13 residues. DNA for the CDR3: TGTGCCGGAACCCTAAAAGGAGGTTCACCCCTCCACTTT. Its protein product is CAGTLKGGSPLHF.

The chain uses TRBV3-1 (or the pseudogene TRBV3-2) and TRBJ2-3; no firm D call. The CDR3 sequence is 14 residues long. In germline, CDR1 is LGHDT, CDR2 YNNKEL (reference sequence). Deletions cut 0 bases from V and 5 bases from J, with 9 bases between. The CDR3 spells CASSQESLRDTQYF. As DNA, the CDR3 is TGTGCCAGCAGCCAAGAGTCCCTGCGAGATACGCAGTATTTT.

The genes are TRBV6-5 and TRBJ2-3; D is perhaps TRBD2 (6 bases). CDR1 and CDR2 from the germline V gene are MNHEY and SVGAGI. The CDR3 loop spans 15 amino acids. Trimming removed 6 bases at V and 0 bases at J, with 13 bases between. This CDR3 reads CASRTSGSSTDTQYF. In DNA, the CDR3 is TGTGCCAGCAGGACCAGCGGGTCTAGCACAGATACGCAGTATTTT.

Comment on this clone: This sample also contains other DNA sequences that code for the same CDR3. The genes are TRBV7-6 and TRBJ1-1, with a tentative D call TRBD1 (6 bases). The CDR3 covers 13 residues. V lost 4 bases and J lost 2, with 8 bases in between. CDR1 is SGHVS, CDR2 FNYEAQ, per germline. The CDR3 region is CASSSQGNTEAFF. The CDR3 DNA reads TGTGCCAGCAGCTCACAGGGTAACACTGAAGCTTTCTTT.

The rearrangement links TRBV7-2 to TRBJ2-3; 12 bases agree with TRBD1. Trimming at V came to 0 bases and at J to 5 bases, leaving 3 bases not matched to a gene. The CDR3 is made up of 16 amino acids. Per germline, CDR1 SGHTA and CDR2 FQGNSA. The CDR3 region is CASSLARDRGQDTQYF. In DNA form, the CDR3 reads TGTGCCAGCAGCTTAGCCCGGGACAGGGGGCAAGATACGCAGTATTTT.

This clone was detected a few times. The chain carries TRBV15 and TRBJ1-2; unclear D gene. The CDR3 consists of 13 residues. V was shortened by 5 bases and J by 8 bases, with 15 bases between the two germline ends. CDR1 LNHNV and CDR2 YYDKDF come from the germline V gene (reference sequence). The CDR3 region is CATSVLDSWGYTF. CDR3 sequence (DNA): TGTGCCACCAGCGTCCTTGACTCGTGGGGCTACACCTTC.

The genes are TRBV27 and TRBJ1-2; 10 positions match TRBD1. J was trimmed by 7 bases and V by 9 bases; bases with no gene match: 11. Germline CDR1 MNHEY, CDR2 SMNVEV (reference sequence). The CDR3 covers 14 residues. The CDR3 DNA is TGTGCCAGTAAGCAGACAGGGGGCGCCCGTGGCTACACCTTC. Translation: CASKQTGGARGYTF.

This clone was counted between two and nine times. The chain has TRBV2 and TRBJ1-5; tentative D call: TRBD1 (5 bases). The germline gives CDR1 SNHLY, CDR2 FYNNEI. With 7 bases removed from V and 2 bases from J, the gap between germline ends came to 21 bases. CDR3 length equals 17 residues. CDR3 protein: CASKLGDGGGGNQPQHF. The CDR3 nucleotides read TGTGCCAGCAAATTGGGGGATGGGGGAGGTGGCAATCAGCCCCAGCATTTT.

The chain has TRBV30 and TRBJ2-3, with D maybe TRBD2 (6 bases). Germline V gives CDR1 GTSNPN, CDR2 SVGIG (reference sequence). This CDR3 comprises 14 residues. V lost 1 base and J lost 2, with 10 bases in between. The CDR3 coding sequence is TGTGCCTGGAGTGGGGCGGGGTACACAGATACGCAGTATTTT. Amino acids: CAWSGAGYTDTQYF.

In regard to this clone: Other DNA sequences in the same sample also yield this CDR3. This chain connects TRBV7-2 to TRBJ1-2, with D possibly being TRBD1 (6 bases). The CDR3 is 13 residues long. Trimming shortened V by 5 bases and J by 2 bases, and 9 bases separated the two germline ends. Per the germline V gene, CDR1 is SGHTA and CDR2 is FQGNSA. The CDR3 region has the DNA TGTGCCAGCAGCCCAGACAGGAACTATGGCTACACCTTC. Translated, it gives CASSPDRNYGYTF. The full variable domain, completed using reference TRBV7-2 and TRBJ1-2, is GAGVSQSPSNKVTEKGKDVELRCDPISGHTALYWYRQSLGQGLEFLIYFQGNSAPDKSGLPSDRFSAERTGGSVSTLTIQRTQQEDSAVYLCASSPDRNYGYTFGSGTRLTVV.

V is TRBV6-5 and J is TRBJ1-1, with D tentatively TRBD1 (6 bases). The CDR3 extends over 14 amino acids. Germline lookup yields CDR1 MNHEY and CDR2 SVGAGI. Trimming shortened V by 10 bases and J by 0 bases, and 15 bases separated the two germline ends. CDR3 nucleotide sequence: TGTGCCACCACCCAGGGGACTATGAACACTGAAGCTTTCTTT. Protein: CATTQGTMNTEAFF.

V gene TRBV9 combines with J gene TRBJ1-5, with a possible D match to TRBD1 (6 bases). V lost 4 bases, J lost 3 bases, and 14 bases lay in between. The CDR3 has 15 amino acids. Germline V lookup: CDR1 SGDLS, CDR2 YYNGEE. CDR3 amino acids: CASSLEGGPNQPQHF. CDR3 sequence (DNA): TGTGCCAGCAGCTTAGAGGGGGGGCCCAATCAGCCCCAGCATTTT. The full variable domain, its missing parts supplied by reference TRBV9 and TRBJ1-5, is DSGVTQTPKHLITATGQRVTLRCSPRSGDLSVYWYQQSLDQGLQFLIQYYNGEERAKGNILERFSAQQFPDLHSELNLSSLELGDSALYFCASSLEGGPNQPQHFGDGTRLSIL.

The chain is built from TRBV27 and TRBJ1-1, with 7 nucleotides matching TRBD1. The ends lost 1 base at V and 4 bases at J; junction bases unmatched: 9. Germline V gene data show CDR1 as MNHEY and CDR2 as SMNVEV (reference sequence). The CDR3 extends over 16 amino acids. The CDR3 DNA sequence: TGTGCCAGCAGTTTATGGTTCGGAGACAGGGCCACTGAAGCTTTCTTT. This encodes CASSLWFGDRATEAFF.

The V call is TRBV4-2, the J call TRBJ1-1; tentatively, D is TRBD1 (5 bases). Trimming removed 1 base from V and 3 bases from J, with 12 bases in between. Germline values: CDR1 LGHNA, CDR2 YNFKEQ. The CDR3 is made up of 15 amino acids. The CDR3 coding sequence is TGTGCCAGCAGCCAAGTTGGAGGAGGGGACACTGAAGCTTTCTTT. The encoded protein is CASSQVGGGDTEAFF.

This clone is a singleton in its sample. The V gene is TRBV4-1, the J gene TRBJ2-3; D unclear. The germline V and J ends were trimmed by 0 bases and 8 bases, with 9 bases remaining between them. Per germline, CDR1 MGHRA and CDR2 YSYEKL. The CDR3 totals 13 residues. The DNA for the CDR3 is TGCGCCAGCAGCCAAGATCCAGGTGCTACGCAGTATTTT. Amino acid sequence: CASSQDPGATQYF.